Following are 22 T cell receptor beta chains from one sample sequenced in a study of high-grade serous ovarian cancer treatment subgroups. The repertoire was sequenced with immunoSEQ multiplex PCR; TCRdb's copy has only in-frame clones and lacks some. The sample has 10,000 to 12,000 clones; 68% are singletons. The tumor samples were collected prior to definitive surgery or chemotherapy. The material sequenced was tumor tissue. The receptors here all came from a human donor with high-grade serous ovarian cancer.

The chain has TRBV4-1 and TRBJ2-1, with 14 nucleotides matching TRBD2. Germline values: CDR1 MGHRA, CDR2 YSYEKL. The CDR3 sequence is 17 residues long. Unmatched junction bases numbered 5, after V lost 1 base and J lost 6 bases. This chain's CDR3 is CASSQASGLAGANEQFF. In DNA, the CDR3 is TGCGCCAGCAGCCAAGCCTCGGGACTAGCGGGAGCCAATGAGCAGTTCTTC.

The rearrangement uses TRBV4-3 and TRBJ2-2; TRBD2 might be the D (5 bases). Trimming stripped 0 bases from V and 6 bases from J, with 8 bases between. This CDR3 spans 14 amino acids. Germline assignment: CDR1 LGHNA and CDR2 YSLEER. The CDR3 region is CASSQEEAAGELFF. The CDR3 region has the DNA TGCGCCAGCAGCCAAGAAGAAGCGGCCGGGGAGCTGTTTTTT.

The chain is built from TRBV2 and TRBJ1-1, with a tentative D call TRBD1 (5 bases). The CDR3 extends over 13 amino acids. Trimming shortened V by 4 bases and J by 2 bases, and 8 bases separated the two germline ends. From germline, CDR1 is SNHLY and CDR2 FYNNEI. CDR3 sequence reads: CASSGQLNTEAFF. The CDR3 region has the DNA TGTGCCAGCAGTGGACAGCTCAACACTGAAGCTTTCTTT.

V is TRBV6-6 and J is TRBJ2-7; D could derive from TRBD1 or TRBD2 (6 bases each). This CDR3 is 12 amino acids long. Germline V gene sequence: CDR1 MNHNY, CDR2 SVGAGI (reference sequence). V was shortened by 9 bases and J by 3 bases, with 12 bases between the two germline ends. CDR3 sequence (DNA): TGTGCCAGTATAGGGGGGCACTACGAGCAGTACTTC. Residues: CASIGGHYEQYF.

The J gene is TRBJ2-3, the V gene TRBV4-2; D is possibly TRBD2 (5 bases). The germline V gene encodes CDR1 LGHNA and CDR2 YNFKEQ. V lost 0 bases to trimming and J lost 2 bases, with 9 bases between them. This CDR3 has 15 amino acids. CDR3 protein: CASSQELAPTDTQYF. CDR3 bases: TGTGCCAGCAGCCAAGAGCTAGCCCCCACAGATACGCAGTATTTT.

This chain uses TRBV19 with TRBJ2-4; TRBD2 matches at 11 bases. The CDR3 consists of 17 residues. The V segment lost 5 bases and the J segment 8 bases; nucleotides outside the gene matches: 14. CDR1 and CDR2 (germline): LNHDA, SQIVND (reference sequence). In DNA form, the CDR3 reads TGTGCCAGTAGTTCCTTCTACACTAGCGGGAGTCGAGACATTCAGTACTTC. This gives the protein CASSSFYTSGSRDIQYF. Full variable domain (rest looked up from reference TRBV19 and TRBJ2-4): DGGITQSPKYLFRKEGQNVTLSCEQNLNHDAMYWYRQDPGQGLRLIYYSQIVNDFQKGDIAEGYSVSREKKESFPLTVTSAQKNPTAFYLCASSSFYTSGSRDIQYFGAGTRLSVL.

The chain has TRBV9 and TRBJ1-5; weak D call: TRBD1 (5 bases). The CDR3 is 15 residues long. V lost 0 bases to trimming and J lost 0 bases, with 7 bases between them. CDR1 is SGDLS, CDR2 YYNGEE, per germline. This CDR3 is CASSVGGYSNQPQHF. The CDR3 region has the DNA TGTGCCAGCAGCGTAGGGGGGTATAGCAATCAGCCCCAGCATTTT.

The V and J genes are TRBV27 and TRBJ2-1; 11 bases map to TRBD2. CDR1 and CDR2 from the germline V gene are MNHEY and SMNVEV (reference sequence). V lost 4 bases, J lost 9 bases, and 8 bases stayed unmatched. The CDR3 has 15 amino acids. The CDR3 nucleotides are TGTGCCAGCAGTTCCTCCCCTAGCGGGAGGAGTGAGCAGTTCTTC. Translation: CASSSSPSGRSEQFF.

There are a few counts of this clone. CDR3: CASSYIASYEQYF. CDR3 nucleotides: TGTGCCAGCAGTTATATAGCTTCCTACGAGCAGTACTTC. The chain has TRBV6-6 and TRBJ2-7, with unresolved D. Germline V gene sequence: CDR1 MNHNY, CDR2 SVGAGI (reference sequence). The V gene lost 3 bases and the J gene lost 1 base, with 7 bases spanning the gap. The CDR3 is 13 residues long.

The chain has TRBV9 and TRBJ2-7, with 8 bases identical to TRBD2. Germline lookup yields CDR1 SGDLS and CDR2 YYNGEE. Losses at the gene ends were 0 bases for V and 2 bases for J; bases not matched to a gene: 7. The CDR3 has 16 residues. The CDR3 coding sequence is TGTGCCAGCAGCGTAGAGGTAACTAGCGGTACCTACGAGCAGTACTTC. It is translated as CASSVEVTSGTYEQYF.

The chain couples TRBV5-1 to TRBJ1-4; no firm D call. Germline values: CDR1 SGHRS, CDR2 YFSETQ. V lost 4 bases and J lost 8, with 15 bases in between. The CDR3 contains 14 residues. CDR3 protein: CASSTGQEREKLFF. The CDR3 nucleotides are TGCGCCAGCAGCACGGGCCAAGAGAGGGAAAAACTGTTTTTT.

The gene calls are TRBV5-1 and TRBJ1-1; TRBD1 is a possible D gene (6 bases). Germline V gives CDR1 SGHRS, CDR2 YFSETQ. Trimming took 6 bases from V and 2 from J, leaving 23 bases between them. The CDR3 has 17 amino acids. Written as DNA, the CDR3 is TGCGCCAGCACCCCCGGTTTAGGCGGGACACTTAACACTGAAGCTTTCTTT. Translation: CASTPGLGGTLNTEAFF.

V is TRBV7-9 and J is TRBJ1-1; TRBD1 is a possible D gene (6 bases). The CDR3 loop spans 14 amino acids. Trimming took off 5 bases at V and 2 bases at J, with 12 bases between the two ends. Germline CDR1 is SEHNR and CDR2 is FQNEAQ (reference sequence). This CDR3 reads CASSRQQGNTEAFF. Here the CDR3 DNA reads TGTGCCAGCAGCCGTCAACAGGGTAACACTGAAGCTTTCTTT.

This chain links TRBV7-8 with TRBJ2-7; 12 bases line up with TRBD1. Trimming cost V 0 bases and J 9 bases; bases outside gene matches: 6. Germline V gene sequence: CDR1 SGHVS, CDR2 FQNEAQ. CDR3 length equals 15 residues. CDR3 in DNA: TGTGCCAGCAGCTTAGCCGGGACAGGGGGCGGGCGGCAGTACTTC. As protein: CASSLAGTGGGRQYF.

This clone was seen more than once but under ten times. The chain has TRBV5-1 and TRBJ2-1; tentatively, D is TRBD2 (5 bases). The germline gives CDR1 SGHRS, CDR2 YFSETQ. With 0 bases removed from V and 3 bases from J, the gap between germline ends came to 13 bases. The CDR3 sequence is 16 residues long. The CDR3 nucleotides read TGCGCCAGCAGCTTGGTAGCGAGCACGAGCTACAATGAGCAGTTCTTC. Residues: CASSLVASTSYNEQFF.

In this sample, this clone turned up once. The genes are TRBV7-2 and TRBJ2-7; D unresolved. The V and J ends lost 5 bases and 6 bases respectively, with 11 bases between them. CDR1 and CDR2 from the germline V gene are SGHTA and FQGNSA. The CDR3 sequence is 12 residues long. The CDR3 reads CASSQGALEQYF. The DNA for the CDR3 is TGTGCCAGCAGCCAAGGAGCCCTCGAGCAGTACTTC.

The chain recombines TRBV5-1 with TRBJ2-5, with D possibly being TRBD1 (6 bases). Germline CDR1 reads SGHRS; CDR2 reads YFSETQ. V gave up 3 bases and J gave up 2 bases, with 14 bases separating them. The length of the CDR3 is 15 residues. The CDR3 loop is CASSSRDILQETQYF. CDR3 DNA: TGCGCCAGCAGCTCCCGGGACATACTTCAAGAGACCCAGTACTTC. Drawing the rest from reference TRBV5-1 and TRBJ2-5, the complete variable domain is KAGVTQTPRYLIKTRGQQVTLSCSPISGHRSVSWYQQTPGQGLQFLFEYFSETQRNKGNFPGRFSGRQFSNSRSEMNVSTLELGDSALYLCASSSRDILQETQYFGPGTRLLVL.

V gene TRBV7-2 combines with J gene TRBJ2-1; no firm D call. The CDR3 totals 13 residues. Between the trimmed V and J ends, which lost 2 bases and 5 bases, there was a span of 7 bases. Germline loops: CDR1 SGHTA, CDR2 FQGNSA. The CDR3 DNA follows: TGTGCCAGCAGCTTACGGTCCCACAATGAGCAGTTCTTC. Translated: CASSLRSHNEQFF. Full variable domain (remainder filled in from reference TRBV7-2 and TRBJ2-1): GAGVSQSPSNKVTEKGKDVELRCDPISGHTALYWYRQSLGQGLEFLIYFQGNSAPDKSGLPSDRFSAERTGGSVSTLTIQRTQQEDSAVYLCASSLRSHNEQFFGPGTRLTVL.

The chain joins TRBV4-2 to TRBJ1-6; D gene uncertain. The CDR3 is made up of 13 amino acids. Per germline, CDR1 LGHNA and CDR2 YNFKEQ. V lost 4 bases and J lost 10, with 11 bases in between. The CDR3 DNA reads as TGTGCCAGCAGCCCCCAGAGATACTCACCCCTCCACTTT. Its protein product is CASSPQRYSPLHF.

This clone was found once. The chain uses TRBV9 and TRBJ1-2; D might be TRBD1 (6 bases). CDR3 length: 16 amino acids. CDR1 and CDR2 (germline): SGDLS, YYNGEE. Trimming stripped 3 bases from V and 0 bases from J, with 15 bases between. Here the CDR3 DNA reads TGTGCCAGCAGCGGGTCTGGGACAACTACTAACTATGGCTACACCTTC. Its translation is CASSGSGTTTNYGYTF.

This clone showed up just a few times. The chain employs TRBV29-1 and TRBJ2-3; 8 nucleotides align to TRBD1. CDR3 size: 14 residues. Per the germline V gene, CDR1 is SQVTM and CDR2 is ANQGSEA. Losses at the gene ends were 6 bases for V and 5 bases for J; bases not matched to a gene: 10. CDR3 sequence: CSVDLTGVQDTQYF. The CDR3 DNA is TGCAGCGTCGACCTGACAGGGGTACAAGATACGCAGTATTTT.

In its sample, this clone ranks as medium-sized. The chain combines TRBV27 with TRBJ2-1; 9 bases match TRBD2. Trimming at V came to 2 bases and at J to 10 bases, leaving 15 bases not matched to a gene. This CDR3 spans 17 amino acids. The germline V gene has CDR1 MNHEY and CDR2 SMNVEV (reference sequence). The CDR3 spells CASSLTATSGRSPEQFF. CDR3 DNA: TGTGCCAGCAGTTTAACGGCGACTAGCGGTCGTTCGCCGGAGCAGTTCTTC.